This T cell receptor beta chain derives from a study of T cell repertoires in cytomegalovirus infection. Overall study: The authors relied on CMV epitopes, both recently identified HLA-C-restricted and well-studied HLA-B-restricted. An indication of both CMV infection and matching HLA type came from public TCR beta signatures. Points from the study as a whole: HLA-C-restricted CMV clonotypes gave the most frequent clonotype in two of eight donors. The cumulative frequency of public TCR beta families distinguished individuals who carried CMV together with the relevant HLA.

This clonotype has a count of ten or more. The antigen is not known. TCRdb used MiXCR to reprocess the reads, holding one entry per CDR3 protein. Found here are about 140,000 distinct CDR3 sequences, more than 30% of them singletons; the top ten hold 45% to 55%. The V gene's germline CDR1 is MNHEY and CDR2 SMNVEV (reference sequence). The length of the CDR3 is 16 residues. V was shortened by 6 bases and J by 0 bases, with 15 bases between the two germline ends. The chain recombines TRBV27 with TRBJ2-1, with D uncertain. This specimen consisted of CD8+ T cells from cultured PBMCs, obtained from culture after CMV antigen stimulation. The TCR comes from a human donor in good health (CMV status not recorded). Some clones in this sample may be carry-over from other donors' samples. This CDR3 is CASSSGVPLSYNEQFF. CDR3 sequence (DNA): TGTGCCAGCAGCTCTGGGGTACCCCTCTCCTACAATGAGCAGTTCTTC.